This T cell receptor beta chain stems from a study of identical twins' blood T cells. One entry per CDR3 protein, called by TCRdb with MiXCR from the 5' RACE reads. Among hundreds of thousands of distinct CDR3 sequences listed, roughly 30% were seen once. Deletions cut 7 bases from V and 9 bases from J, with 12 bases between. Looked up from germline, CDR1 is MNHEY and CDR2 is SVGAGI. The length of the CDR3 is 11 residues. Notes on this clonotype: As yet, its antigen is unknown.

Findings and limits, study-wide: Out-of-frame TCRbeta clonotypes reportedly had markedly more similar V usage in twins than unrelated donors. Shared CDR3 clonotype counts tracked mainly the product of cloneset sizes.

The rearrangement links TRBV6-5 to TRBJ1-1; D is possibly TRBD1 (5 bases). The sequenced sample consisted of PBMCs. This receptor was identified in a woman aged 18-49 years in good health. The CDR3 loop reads CASTRDGKAFF. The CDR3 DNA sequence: TGTGCCAGCACCCGGGACGGAAAAGCTTTCTTT.